The 17 T cell receptor beta chains in this list originate from one sample, sequenced in a study of T cell responses to AZD1222 COVID-19 vaccine. Clones were sequenced by immunoSEQ multiplex PCR, and TCRdb holds only the in-frame ones, with some missing. The sample holds roughly 100,000 clones, 88% seen once. This specimen was peripheral blood, taken on day 0 of AZD1222 vaccination. These receptors all stem from an adult in good health.

Written as DNA, the CDR3 is TGTGCCAGCAGCTCGACTGGGGGGGCAGATACGCAGTATTTT. Amino acid sequence: CASSSTGGADTQYF. The genes are TRBV7-2 and TRBJ2-3; TRBD2 agrees at 7 bases. Germline CDR1 and CDR2: SGHTA and FQGNSA. The CDR3 is 14 amino acids. V dropped 4 bases and J dropped 4; count of bases not matched to a gene: 5.

The chain couples TRBV18 to TRBJ2-7; 10 bases align to TRBD1. The CDR3 is 17 amino acids. Germline lookup yields CDR1 KGHSH and CDR2 LQKENI. The V and J ends lost 3 bases and 2 bases, in that order; junction bases with no gene match: 10. CDR3: CASSPRPGTGVTYEQYF. CDR3 sequence (DNA): TGTGCCAGCTCACCCCGGCCCGGGACAGGGGTGACCTACGAGCAGTACTTC.

The chain is built from TRBV30 and TRBJ1-1; D ambiguous. Germline-derived CDR1 and CDR2 are GTSNPN and SVGIG (reference sequence). There are 15 residues in the CDR3. Deletions cut 2 bases from V and 1 base from J, with 14 bases between. CDR3 residues: CAWSNTRQSNTEAFF. The DNA for the CDR3 is TGTGCCTGGAGTAATACCAGGCAGTCGAACACTGAAGCTTTCTTT.

The V and J genes are TRBV6-5 and TRBJ1-2; 8 positions match TRBD1. The CDR3 is 13 residues long. Germline lookup yields CDR1 MNHEY and CDR2 SVGAGI. Trimming cost V 5 bases and J 8 bases; bases outside gene matches: 7. The CDR3 spells CASSTQGAQGYTF. Written as DNA, the CDR3 is TGTGCCAGCAGTACGCAGGGGGCACAAGGCTACACCTTC.

This clone was seen a single time. The chain combines TRBV7-3 with TRBJ2-2; D not resolved. Germline-derived CDR1 and CDR2 are SGHTA and FQGTGA. V was clipped by 6 bases and J by 8 bases, with 13 bases between them. The CDR3 covers 13 residues. In nucleotides, the CDR3 is TGTGCCAGCAGGCTAGAGGACGGTGGGGAGCTGTTTTTT. Its translation: CASRLEDGGELFF.

The chain is built from TRBV7-3 and TRBJ2-1; D not resolved. CDR3 length: 13 amino acids. V dropped 0 bases and J dropped 6 bases, with 6 bases sitting between them. CDR1 and CDR2 (germline): SGHTA, FQGTGA. The CDR3 here is CASSLTPGNEQFF. The CDR3 DNA follows: TGTGCCAGCAGCTTAACCCCAGGCAATGAGCAGTTCTTC.

The CDR3 DNA is TGTGCCAGCAGCCCCTGGCAGGCGGACACTGAAGCTTTCTTT. Protein sequence: CASSPWQADTEAFF. The J gene is TRBJ1-1, the V gene TRBV7-2; the D is unclear. The germline V gene has CDR1 SGHTA and CDR2 FQGNSA. This CDR3 spans 14 amino acids. Trimming cost V 5 bases and J 3 bases, with 13 bases left between them.

This chain links TRBV12-3 or TRBV12-4 with TRBJ1-1, with D maybe TRBD1 (5 bases). The CDR3 consists of 12 residues. Trimming pared 5 bases from V and 7 bases from J, leaving 11 bases between. The CDR3 coding sequence is TGTGCCAGCAGTCCCCGGGGCGTTGAAGCTTTCTTT. Its translation is CASSPRGVEAFF.

The chain joins TRBV3-1 (or the pseudogene TRBV3-2) to TRBJ2-1; 7 bases line up with TRBD2. This CDR3 region has 15 residues. The V and J ends lost 1 base and 10 bases, in that order; junction bases with no gene match: 10. The germline V gene encodes CDR1 LGHDT and CDR2 YNNKEL (reference sequence). The CDR3 DNA reads TGTGCCAGCAGCCAAGGAAATAGCGGGCTTAGGGAGCAGTTCTTC. This codes for CASSQGNSGLREQFF.

This rearrangement joins TRBV28 to TRBJ1-4, with no clear D. Germline V gene data show CDR1 as MDHEN and CDR2 as SYDVKM. With 6 bases removed from V and 0 bases from J, the gap between germline ends came to 14 bases. CDR3 size: 16 residues. The DNA of the CDR3 is TGTGCCAGCAGATTTTCGACGGTCGCAACTAATGAAAAACTGTTTTTT. Its protein product is CASRFSTVATNEKLFF.

The gene calls are TRBV5-1 and TRBJ2-7; 8 nucleotides align to TRBD2. CDR3 length: 15 residues. CDR1 and CDR2 (germline): SGHRS, YFSETQ. V lost 0 bases, J lost 3 bases, and 5 bases stayed unmatched. The CDR3, as DNA: TGCGCCAGCAGCTTGGCCAGCGGGGGATTCTACGAGCAGTACTTC. This translates into CASSLASGGFYEQYF.

The rearrangement links TRBV7-9 to TRBJ2-2, with TRBD2 as a possible D gene (6 bases). The germline V gene encodes CDR1 SEHNR and CDR2 FQNEAQ (reference sequence). V was clipped by 4 bases and J by 4 bases, with 16 bases between them. The CDR3 is 16 amino acids. CDR3 DNA: TGTGCCAGCAGCTACCCTAGCGCAGGTACCACCGGGGAGCTGTTTTTT. This sequence encodes CASSYPSAGTTGELFF.

The rearrangement joins TRBV5-1 to TRBJ1-4; maybe TRBD1 (5 bases). The V end was cut by 6 bases, the J end by 8 bases, with 17 bases between. Looked up from germline, CDR1 is SGHRS and CDR2 is YFSETQ. The length of the CDR3 is 14 residues. CDR3 sequence: CASNRGGGNEKLFF. CDR3 bases: TGCGCCAGCAACCGGGGCGGAGGGAACGAAAAACTGTTTTTT.

The rearrangement uses TRBV6-2 or TRBV6-3 and TRBJ2-2; D call uncertain. Looked up from germline, CDR1 is MNHEY and CDR2 is SVGEGT. Trimming left V 6 bases short and J 3 bases short, with 11 bases between. The CDR3 has 14 residues. This CDR3 is CASSLTLDTGELFF. The DNA of the CDR3 is TGTGCCAGCAGCCTAACTTTGGACACCGGGGAGCTGTTTTTT.

This clone was seen a few times. The V call is TRBV11-1, the J call TRBJ1-1; D unclear. CDR1 is SGHAT, CDR2 FQDESV, per germline (reference sequence). This CDR3 is built from 13 residues. V lost 1 base and J 7 bases, leaving 10 bases between the germline ends. CDR3 in amino acids: CASSLDLAGEAFF. As DNA, the CDR3 is TGTGCCAGCAGCTTAGATCTGGCAGGTGAAGCTTTCTTT.

The genes are TRBV5-5 and TRBJ2-5; maybe TRBD1 (5 bases). This CDR3 contains 13 residues. The germline gives CDR1 SGHKS, CDR2 YYEKEE (reference sequence). Trimming took off 4 bases at V and 5 bases at J, with 12 bases between the two ends. This CDR3 is CASSGTGSETQYF. The CDR3 coding sequence is TGTGCCAGCAGCGGAACAGGATCGGAGACCCAGTACTTC.

This chain links TRBV29-1 with TRBJ2-2; TRBD2 is a possible D gene (5 bases). The V gene lost 6 bases and the J gene lost 7 bases, with 9 bases spanning the gap. CDR3 size: 11 residues. CDR1 and CDR2 from the germline V gene are SQVTM and ANQGSEA. CDR3 residues: CSVGDLGELFF. CDR3 bases: TGCAGCGTGGGAGACCTCGGGGAGCTGTTTTTT.